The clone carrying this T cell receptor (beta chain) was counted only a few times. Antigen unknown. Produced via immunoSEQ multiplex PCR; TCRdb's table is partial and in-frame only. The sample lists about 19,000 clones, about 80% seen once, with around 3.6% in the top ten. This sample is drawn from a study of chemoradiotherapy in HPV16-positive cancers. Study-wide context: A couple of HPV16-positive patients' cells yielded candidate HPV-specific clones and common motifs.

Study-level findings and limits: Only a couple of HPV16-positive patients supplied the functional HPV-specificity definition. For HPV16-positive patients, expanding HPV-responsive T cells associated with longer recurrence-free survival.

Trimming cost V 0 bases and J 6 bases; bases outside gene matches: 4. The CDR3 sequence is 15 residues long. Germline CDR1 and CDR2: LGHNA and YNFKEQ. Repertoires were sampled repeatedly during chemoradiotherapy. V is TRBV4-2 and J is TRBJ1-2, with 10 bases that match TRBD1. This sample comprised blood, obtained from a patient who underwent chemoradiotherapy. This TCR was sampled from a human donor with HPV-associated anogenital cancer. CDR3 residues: CASSQDRDRGNGYTF. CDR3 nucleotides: TGTGCCAGCAGCCAAGACCGGGACAGGGGAAATGGCTACACCTTC.